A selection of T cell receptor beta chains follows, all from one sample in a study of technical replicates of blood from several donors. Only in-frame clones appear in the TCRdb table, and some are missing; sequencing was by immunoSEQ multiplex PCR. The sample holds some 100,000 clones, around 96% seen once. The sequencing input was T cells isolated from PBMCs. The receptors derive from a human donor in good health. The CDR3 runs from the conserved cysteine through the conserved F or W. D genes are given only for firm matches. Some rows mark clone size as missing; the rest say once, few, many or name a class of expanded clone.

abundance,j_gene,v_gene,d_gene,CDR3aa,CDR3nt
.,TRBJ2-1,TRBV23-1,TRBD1,CASSPTGQGQNEQFF,TGCGCCAGCAGTCCAACGGGACAGGGGCAGAATGAGCAGTTCTTC
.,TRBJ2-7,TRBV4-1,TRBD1,CASSQPGTGNSYEQYF,TGCGCCAGCAGCCAACCGGGGACAGGGAACTCCTACGAGCAGTACTTC
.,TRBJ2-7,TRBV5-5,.,CASSLFSNYEQYF,TGTGCCAGCAGCTTGTTCAGTAACTACGAGCAGTACTTC
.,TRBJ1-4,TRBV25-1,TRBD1,CASSEFEDRVGEKLFF,TGTGCCAGCAGTGAATTTGAGGACAGGGTAGGGGAAAAACTGTTTTTT
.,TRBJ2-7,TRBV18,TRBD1,CASSPSLTGTGNHSYEQYF,TGTGCCAGCTCACCTAGTCTAACCGGGACAGGGAACCACTCCTACGAGCAGTACTTC
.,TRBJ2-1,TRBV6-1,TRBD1,CASSEAGGNNEQFF,TGTGCCAGCAGTGAAGCAGGGGGCAACAATGAGCAGTTCTTC
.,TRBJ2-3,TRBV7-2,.,CASSLAGSSYSDTQYF,TGTGCCAGCAGCTTAGCTGGGTCTAGCTACTCAGATACGCAGTATTTT
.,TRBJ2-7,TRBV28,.,CASSPAGGPREQYF,TGTGCCAGCAGCCCGGCCGGAGGACCGAGGGAGCAGTACTTC
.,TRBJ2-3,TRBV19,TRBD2,CASSARTSGTSNTQYF,TGTGCCAGTAGTGCTAGGACTAGCGGAACTTCCAATACGCAGTATTTT
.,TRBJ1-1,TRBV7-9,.,CASSRIDRPEAFF,TGTGCCAGCAGCCGAATAGACAGACCAGAAGCTTTCTTT
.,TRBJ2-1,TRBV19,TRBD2,CASSIRGLAEYNEQFF,TGTGCCAGTAGTATACGGGGACTAGCGGAATACAATGAGCAGTTCTTC
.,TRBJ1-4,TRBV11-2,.,CASTLWRGSTEKLFF,TGTGCCAGCACCTTGTGGCGGGGCAGCACTGAAAAACTGTTTTTT
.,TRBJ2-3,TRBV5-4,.,CASSKQGQPTDTQYF,TGTGCCAGCAGCAAACAGGGACAACCTACAGATACGCAGTATTTT
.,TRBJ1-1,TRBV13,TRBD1,CASSPHQGDTEAFF,TGTGCCAGCAGCCCCCATCAGGGGGACACTGAAGCTTTCTTT
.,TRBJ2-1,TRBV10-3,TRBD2,CAISGESGRANEQFF,TGTGCCATCAGTGGCGAGAGCGGGAGGGCCAATGAGCAGTTCTTC
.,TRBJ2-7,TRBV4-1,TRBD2,CASSQDRAGRAYEQYF,TGCGCCAGCAGCCAAGATCGGGCGGGGAGGGCCTACGAGCAGTACTTC
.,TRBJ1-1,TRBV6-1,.,CASSFRTLNTEAFF,TGTGCCAGCAGTTTTCGGACTCTGAACACTGAAGCTTTCTTT
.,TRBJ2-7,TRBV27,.,CASSDRLAYEQYF,TGTGCCAGCAGCGATCGACTAGCCTACGAGCAGTACTTC
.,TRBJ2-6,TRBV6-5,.,CASRSPRSGANVLTF,TGTGCCAGCAGATCCCCGCGGTCTGGGGCCAACGTCCTGACTTTC
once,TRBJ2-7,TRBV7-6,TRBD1,CASSLGTGTGEEVNF,TGTGCCAGCAGCTTAGGCACCGGGACAGGGGAGGAAGTCAACTTC
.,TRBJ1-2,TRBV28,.,CASSSGNVGYGYTF,TGTGCCAGCAGTTCCGGGAACGTCGGGTATGGCTACACCTTC
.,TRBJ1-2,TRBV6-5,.,CASSQGLGGYTF,TGTGCCAGCAGCCAGGGGCTGGGAGGCTACACCTTC
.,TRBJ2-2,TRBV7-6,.,CASSLPRRTLKTGELFF,TGTGCCAGCAGCTTACCGAGGAGGACTCTCAAAACCGGGGAGCTGTTTTTT
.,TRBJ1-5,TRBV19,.,CASRPLGQWDQPQHF,TGTGCCAGTAGGCCTCTTGGACAGTGGGATCAGCCCCAGCATTTT
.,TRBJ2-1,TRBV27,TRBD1,CASRPDRGDTSSYNEQFF,TGTGCCAGTAGACCGGACAGGGGTGATACTAGCTCCTACAATGAGCAGTTCTTC
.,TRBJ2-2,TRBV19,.,CASSSNRYTGELFF,TGTGCCAGTAGTTCCAACCGGTACACCGGGGAGCTGTTTTTT
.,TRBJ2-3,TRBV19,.,CASSIGSGLSTDTQYF,TGTGCCAGTAGTATTGGGAGCGGGTTGAGCACAGATACGCAGTATTTT
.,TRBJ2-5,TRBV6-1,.,CASSEYEHTRETQYF,TGTGCCAGCAGTGAATACGAACACACCCGAGAGACCCAGTACTTC